This T cell receptor beta chain was captured by sequencing in a study of beta chain features in type 1 diabetes. The authors reverse transcribed all of the isolated RNA, so sequencing captured expressed TCRB transcripts. Clones were sequenced by immunoSEQ multiplex PCR, and TCRdb holds only the in-frame ones, with some missing. Found here are 900,000 or so clones, about a sixth of them singletons; the top ten hold about 0.02%. About this clone itself: Its antigen remains unknown.

Sorted populations all had greater than 95% purity. Regarding the study as a whole: Shortening that was moderate but significant affected the TCRB CDR3s of Type 1 diabetes patients in all four CD4+ subsets. Within patients, naive, central memory and Treg TCRB repertoires seemed more similar than within healthy donors. Cells expressing TCR highly could be over-represented by cDNA sequencing.

The CDR3 runs 15 residues. V lost 0 bases, J lost 0 bases, and 9 bases lay in between. The germline V gene encodes CDR1 SGHRS and CDR2 YFSETQ. Sequences were obtained from naive CD4+ T cells from blood. This clonotype originated in a woman between 18 and 29 years old in good health. The chain combines TRBV5-1 with TRBJ1-1; D ambiguous. CDR3 residues: CASSLGRAVNTEAFF. CDR3 nucleotides: TGCGCCAGCAGCTTGGGGCGAGCGGTGAACACTGAAGCTTTCTTT. The variable domain in full, completed from reference TRBV5-1 and TRBJ1-1, reads KAGVTQTPRYLIKTRGQQVTLSCSPISGHRSVSWYQQTPGQGLQFLFEYFSETQRNKGNFPGRFSGRQFSNSRSEMNVSTLELGDSALYLCASSLGRAVNTEAFFGQGTRLTVV.